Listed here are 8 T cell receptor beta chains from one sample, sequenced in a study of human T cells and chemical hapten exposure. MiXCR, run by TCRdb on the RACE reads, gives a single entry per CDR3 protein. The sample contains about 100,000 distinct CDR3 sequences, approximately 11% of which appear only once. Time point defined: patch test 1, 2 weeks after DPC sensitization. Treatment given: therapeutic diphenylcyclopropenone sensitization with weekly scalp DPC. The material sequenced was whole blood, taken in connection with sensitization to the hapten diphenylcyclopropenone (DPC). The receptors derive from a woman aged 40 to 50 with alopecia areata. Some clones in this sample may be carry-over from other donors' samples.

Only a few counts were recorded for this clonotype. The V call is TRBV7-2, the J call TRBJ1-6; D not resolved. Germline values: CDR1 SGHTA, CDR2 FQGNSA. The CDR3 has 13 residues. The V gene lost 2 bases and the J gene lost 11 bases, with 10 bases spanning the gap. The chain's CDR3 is CASSLNSRPPLHF. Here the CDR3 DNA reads TGTGCCAGCAGCTTAAATTCCAGGCCACCCCTCCACTTT.

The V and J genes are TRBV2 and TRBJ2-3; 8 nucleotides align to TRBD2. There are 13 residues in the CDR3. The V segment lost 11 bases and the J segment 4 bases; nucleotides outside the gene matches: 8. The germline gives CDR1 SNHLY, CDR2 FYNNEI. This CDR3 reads CAAGGRAPDTQYF. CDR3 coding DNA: TGTGCCGCGGGGGGCAGGGCCCCAGATACGCAGTATTTT.

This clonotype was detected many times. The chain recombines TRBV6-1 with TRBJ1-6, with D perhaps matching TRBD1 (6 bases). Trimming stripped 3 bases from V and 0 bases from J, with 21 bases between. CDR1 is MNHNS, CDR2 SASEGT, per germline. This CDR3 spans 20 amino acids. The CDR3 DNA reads TGTGCCAGCAGTGACTCGCGACAGGTCCCTTCGAGCTCCTATAATTCACCCCTCCACTTT. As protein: CASSDSRQVPSSSYNSPLHF.

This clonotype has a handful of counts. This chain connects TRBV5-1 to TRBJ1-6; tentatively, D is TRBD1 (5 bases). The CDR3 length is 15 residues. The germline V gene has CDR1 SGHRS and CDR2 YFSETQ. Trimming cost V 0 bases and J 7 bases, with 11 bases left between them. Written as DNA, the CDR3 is TGCGCCAGCAGCTTGGACGGGGGTCGGAATTCACCCCTCCACTTT. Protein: CASSLDGGRNSPLHF.

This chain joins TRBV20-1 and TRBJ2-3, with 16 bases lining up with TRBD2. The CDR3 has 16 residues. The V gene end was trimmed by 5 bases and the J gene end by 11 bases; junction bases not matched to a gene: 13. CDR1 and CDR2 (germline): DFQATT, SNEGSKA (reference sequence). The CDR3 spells CSAQPGLAGGGYGQYF. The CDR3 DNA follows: TGCAGTGCTCAGCCGGGACTAGCGGGAGGGGGATACGGGCAGTATTTT.

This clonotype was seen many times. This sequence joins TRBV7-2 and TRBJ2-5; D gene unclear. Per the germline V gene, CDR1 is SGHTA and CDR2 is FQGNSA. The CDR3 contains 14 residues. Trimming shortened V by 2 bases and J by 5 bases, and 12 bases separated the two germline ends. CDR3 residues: CASSLLPLDETQYF. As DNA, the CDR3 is TGTGCCAGCAGCTTATTGCCCCTCGACGAGACCCAGTACTTC.

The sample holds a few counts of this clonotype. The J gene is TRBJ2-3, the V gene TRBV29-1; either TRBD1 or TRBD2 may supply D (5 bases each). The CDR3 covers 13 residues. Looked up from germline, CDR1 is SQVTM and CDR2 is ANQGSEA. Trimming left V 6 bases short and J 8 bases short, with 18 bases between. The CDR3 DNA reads TGCAGCGTCCGGGACGGCCACTTGTCTACGCAGTATTTT. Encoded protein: CSVRDGHLSTQYF.

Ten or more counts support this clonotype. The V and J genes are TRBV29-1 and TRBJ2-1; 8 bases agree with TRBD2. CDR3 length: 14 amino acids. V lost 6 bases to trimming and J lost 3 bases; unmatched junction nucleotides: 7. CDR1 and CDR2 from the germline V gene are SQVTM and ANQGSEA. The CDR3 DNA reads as TGCAGCGTGGATACTAGCGGACTCTACAATGAGCAGTTCTTC. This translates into CSVDTSGLYNEQFF.